This T cell receptor (beta chain) came from a study of blood T cell repertoires in COVID-19. Study context: The origin of the acute and convalescent COVID-19 samples was the United States, Italy and Spain. T cells, B-cell-depleted T cells, or PBMCs supplied cDNA or gDNA.

This table comes from immunoSEQ multiplex PCR, and its TCRdb copy is limited to in-frame clones, with some not included. The data hold under 85,000 clones, with approximately 85% observed a single time. This clonotype was sampled from a man aged 70 or older with acute or convalescent COVID-19. The sample was peripheral blood.

CDR3 sequence: CASSPRWGGTHNEQFF. In nucleotides, the CDR3 is TGTGCCAGTAGTCCACGTTGGGGGGGGACCCACAATGAGCAGTTCTTC. This chain uses TRBV19 with TRBJ2-1; 7 positions match TRBD2. Germline assignment: CDR1 LNHDA and CDR2 SQIVND (reference sequence). The CDR3 spans 16 residues. The trim removed 5 bases at V and 5 bases at J, leaving 12 bases unmatched.